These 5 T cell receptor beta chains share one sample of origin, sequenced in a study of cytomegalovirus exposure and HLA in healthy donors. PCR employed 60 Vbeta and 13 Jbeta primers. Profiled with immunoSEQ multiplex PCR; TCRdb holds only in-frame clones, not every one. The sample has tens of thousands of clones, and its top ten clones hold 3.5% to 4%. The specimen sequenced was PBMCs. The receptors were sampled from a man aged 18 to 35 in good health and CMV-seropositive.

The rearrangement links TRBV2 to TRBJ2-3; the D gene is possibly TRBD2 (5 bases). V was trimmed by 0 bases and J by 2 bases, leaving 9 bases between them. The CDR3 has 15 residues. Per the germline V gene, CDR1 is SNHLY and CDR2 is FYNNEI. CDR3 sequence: CASSEALELTDTQYF. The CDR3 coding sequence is TGTGCCAGCAGTGAAGCACTAGAACTCACAGATACGCAGTATTTT.

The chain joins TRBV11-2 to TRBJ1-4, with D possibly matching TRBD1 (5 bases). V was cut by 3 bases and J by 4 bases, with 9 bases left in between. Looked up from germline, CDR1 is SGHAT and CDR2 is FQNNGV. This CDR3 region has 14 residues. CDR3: CASSLRGLNEKLFF. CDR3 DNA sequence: TGTGCCAGCAGCTTGAGGGGACTTAATGAAAAACTGTTTTTT.

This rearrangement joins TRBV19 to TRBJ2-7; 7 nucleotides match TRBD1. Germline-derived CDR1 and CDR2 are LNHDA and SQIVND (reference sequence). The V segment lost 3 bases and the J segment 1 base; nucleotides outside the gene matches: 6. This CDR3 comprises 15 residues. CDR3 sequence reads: CASSMADRESYEQYF. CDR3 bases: TGTGCCAGTAGTATGGCCGACAGGGAGTCCTACGAGCAGTACTTC.

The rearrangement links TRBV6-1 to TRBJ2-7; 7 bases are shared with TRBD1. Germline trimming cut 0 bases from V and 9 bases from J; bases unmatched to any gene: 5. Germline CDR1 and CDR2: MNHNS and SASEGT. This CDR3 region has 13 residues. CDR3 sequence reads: CASSEATYRGQYF. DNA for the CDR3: TGTGCCAGCAGTGAAGCGACATACAGGGGGCAGTACTTC.

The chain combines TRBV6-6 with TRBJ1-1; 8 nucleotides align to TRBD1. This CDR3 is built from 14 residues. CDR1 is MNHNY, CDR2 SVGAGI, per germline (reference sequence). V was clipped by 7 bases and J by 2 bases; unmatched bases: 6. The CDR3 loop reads CASTSTGVNTEAFF. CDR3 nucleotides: TGTGCCAGCACGTCGACAGGGGTAAACACTGAAGCTTTCTTT.